This TCR beta chain was sequenced in a study of regulatory T cells in long-lasting Graves disease. Researchers made TCR beta libraries by using iRepertoire HTBI primers and running Arm-PCR on CDR3 regions. Each CDR3 protein is one row after TCRdb ran MiXCR on the multiplex PCR reads. This sample has around 250,000 distinct CDR3 sequences, with 20% to 25% found just once. Time point defined: newly diagnosed GD, antithyroid drugs for less than 3 months. Extracted PBMC RNA gave rise to the TCR library. The sample in question was peripheral blood mononuclear cells (PBMCs), obtained at new diagnosis, from a patient treated with antithyroid drugs. The TCR was taken from a female donor with Graves disease.

The CDR3 DNA reads as TGCGCCAGCAGCTTGGAGGGGGAGAGAGGAAACACCATATATTTT. This codes for CASSLEGERGNTIYF. V is TRBV5-1 and J is TRBJ1-3; a possible D gene is TRBD1 (6 bases). The CDR3 is 15 residues long. Trimming shortened V by 0 bases and J by 4 bases, and 11 bases separated the two germline ends. Germline CDR1 is SGHRS and CDR2 is YFSETQ.